One T cell receptor beta chain is described in this entry. The record originates from a study of shared T cell receptors in the human thymus. TCRdb keeps only in-frame clones here, not all; method: immunoSEQ multiplex PCR. The table lists 700,000 or so clones, approximately 85% of them singletons. The CDR3 is made up of 19 amino acids. J was trimmed by 8 bases and V by 0 bases; bases with no gene match: 12. Per the germline V gene, CDR1 is SEHNR and CDR2 is FQNEAQ (reference sequence). This same sample was also taken into another study, of human thymus T cells. That report adds: Thymic and blood repertoires showed apparently biased V and J gene usage.

Input material: thymocytes. The chain uses TRBV7-9 and TRBJ2-4; 14 nucleotides align to TRBD2. This sequence was found in a girl under three years old with a congenital heart defect. CDR3 DNA sequence: TGTGCCAGCAGCTTAGCTCCCCGACTAGCGGGGGGGCCTTTCGACATTCAGTACTTC. Protein sequence: CASSLAPRLAGGPFDIQYF.